The subject of this entry is one TCR beta chain. The antigen is unknown. Any gene name here is a mouse gene name. The read finishes 1 residue shy of the CDR3 end, and the germline J gene is used to complete it. These data originate in a study of tissue T cells after allogeneic stem cell transplantation. Findings and caveats of the study: Within patients, tissue anatomy strongly shaped TCR repertoire composition. Alloreactivity or antigen specificity of tissue TCRs was not determined; some clones might be host cells. Motif-based clustering found tissue-specific repertoire signatures shared across patients, though few clones were shared.

Stated time point: mouse harvest day 14 after allogeneic transplant. Each mouse received 10^7 T-cell-depleted marrow cells plus 10^6 splenic CD5+ T cells by tail vein. Profiling relied on immunoSEQ multiplex PCR, and the TCRdb table lists in-frame clones only, not all of them. The sample shows fewer than 3,000 clones, around 50% of them seen only once. The CDR3 is 14 amino acids. The germline V gene encodes CDR1 LGHDT and CDR2 YNNKQL (reference sequence). Trimming cost V 4 bases and J 2 bases, with 10 bases left between them. This clonotype originated in a female BALB/c mouse given C57BL/6 T cells with graft-versus-host disease after an allogeneic hematopoietic cell transplant. The sequenced sample was gut tissue. The chain carries TRBV4 and TRBJ2-3; perhaps TRBD2 as D (6 bases). The CDR3 region is CASSWVGVAETLYF. Partial CDR3 DNA: TGTGCCAGCAGCTGGGTGGGGGTTGCAGAAACGCTGTAT.